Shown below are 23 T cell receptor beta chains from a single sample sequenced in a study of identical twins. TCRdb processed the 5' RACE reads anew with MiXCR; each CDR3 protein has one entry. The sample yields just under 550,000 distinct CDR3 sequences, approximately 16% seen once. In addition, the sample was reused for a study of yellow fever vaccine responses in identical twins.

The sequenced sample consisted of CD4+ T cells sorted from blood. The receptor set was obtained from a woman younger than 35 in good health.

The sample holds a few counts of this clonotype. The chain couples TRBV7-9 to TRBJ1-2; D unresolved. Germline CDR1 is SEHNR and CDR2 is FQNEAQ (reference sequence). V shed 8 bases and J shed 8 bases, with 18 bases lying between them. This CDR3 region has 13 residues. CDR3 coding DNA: TGTGCCAGCGGTCAAATCAAGATACAAGGCTACACCTTC. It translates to CASGQIKIQGYTF.

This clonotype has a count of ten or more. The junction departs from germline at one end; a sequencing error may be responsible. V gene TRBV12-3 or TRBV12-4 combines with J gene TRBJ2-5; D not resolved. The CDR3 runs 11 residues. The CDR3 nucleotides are TGCGCCAGCAGCTCCCGGGAGACCCAGTACTTC. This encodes CASSSRETQYF.

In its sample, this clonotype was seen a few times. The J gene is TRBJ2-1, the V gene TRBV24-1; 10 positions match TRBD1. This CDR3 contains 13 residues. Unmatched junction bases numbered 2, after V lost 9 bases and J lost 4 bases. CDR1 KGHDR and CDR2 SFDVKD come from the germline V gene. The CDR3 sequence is CATGTGDYNEQFF. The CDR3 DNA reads TGTGCCACCGGGACAGGGGATTACAATGAGCAGTTCTTC.

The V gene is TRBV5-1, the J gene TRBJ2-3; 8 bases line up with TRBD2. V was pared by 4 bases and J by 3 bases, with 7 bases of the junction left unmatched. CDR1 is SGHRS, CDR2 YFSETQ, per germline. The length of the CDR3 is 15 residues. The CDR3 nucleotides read TGCGCCAGCAGCCCCGGCGGGGGGTCGACAGATACGCAGTATTTT. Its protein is CASSPGGGSTDTQYF. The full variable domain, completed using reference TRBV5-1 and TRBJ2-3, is KAGVTQTPRYLIKTRGQQVTLSCSPISGHRSVSWYQQTPGQGLQFLFEYFSETQRNKGNFPGRFSGRQFSNSRSEMNVSTLELGDSALYLCASSPGGGSTDTQYFGPGTRLTVL.

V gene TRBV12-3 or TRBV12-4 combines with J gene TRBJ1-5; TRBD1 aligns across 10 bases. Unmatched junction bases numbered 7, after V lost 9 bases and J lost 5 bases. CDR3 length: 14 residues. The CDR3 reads CASWDRGRDQPQHF. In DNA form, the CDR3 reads TGTGCCAGTTGGGACAGGGGCAGGGATCAGCCCCAGCATTTT.

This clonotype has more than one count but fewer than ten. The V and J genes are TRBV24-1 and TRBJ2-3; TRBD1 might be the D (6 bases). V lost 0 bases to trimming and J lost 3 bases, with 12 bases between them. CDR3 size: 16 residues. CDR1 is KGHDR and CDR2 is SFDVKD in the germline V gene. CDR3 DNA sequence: TGTGCCACCAGTGATTTGGGCAGGGGCCCTACAGATACGCAGTATTTT. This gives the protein CATSDLGRGPTDTQYF.

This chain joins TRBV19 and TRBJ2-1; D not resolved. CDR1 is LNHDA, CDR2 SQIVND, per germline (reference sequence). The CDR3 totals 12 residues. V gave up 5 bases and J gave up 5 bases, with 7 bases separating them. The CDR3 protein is CASSVVNNEQFF. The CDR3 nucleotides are TGTGCCAGTAGTGTCGTCAACAATGAGCAGTTCTTC. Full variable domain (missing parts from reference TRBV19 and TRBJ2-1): DGGITQSPKYLFRKEGQNVTLSCEQNLNHDAMYWYRQDPGQGLRLIYYSQIVNDFQKGDIAEGYSVSREKKESFPLTVTSAQKNPTAFYLCASSVVNNEQFFGPGTRLTVL.

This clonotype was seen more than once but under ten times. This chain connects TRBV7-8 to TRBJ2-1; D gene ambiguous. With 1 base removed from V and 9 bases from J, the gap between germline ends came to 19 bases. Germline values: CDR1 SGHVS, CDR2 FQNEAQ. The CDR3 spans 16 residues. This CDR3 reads CASSLGNGLSFGEQFF. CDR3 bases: TGTGCCAGCAGCTTAGGGAACGGCTTAAGTTTTGGTGAGCAGTTCTTC.

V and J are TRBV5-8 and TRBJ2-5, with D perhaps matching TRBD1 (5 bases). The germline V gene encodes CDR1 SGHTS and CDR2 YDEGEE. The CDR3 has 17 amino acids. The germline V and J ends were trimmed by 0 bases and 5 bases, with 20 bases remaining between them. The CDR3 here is CASSLGTAQGVGETQYF. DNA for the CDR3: TGTGCCAGCAGCTTGGGCACCGCCCAGGGCGTTGGGGAGACCCAGTACTTC.

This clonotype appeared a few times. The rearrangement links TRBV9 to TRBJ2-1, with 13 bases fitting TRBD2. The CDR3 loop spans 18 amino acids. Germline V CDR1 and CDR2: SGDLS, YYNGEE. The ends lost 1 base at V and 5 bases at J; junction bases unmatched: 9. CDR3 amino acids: CASSVWSGTSGIHNEQFF. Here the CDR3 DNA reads TGTGCCAGCAGCGTATGGAGCGGGACTAGCGGGATTCACAATGAGCAGTTCTTC.

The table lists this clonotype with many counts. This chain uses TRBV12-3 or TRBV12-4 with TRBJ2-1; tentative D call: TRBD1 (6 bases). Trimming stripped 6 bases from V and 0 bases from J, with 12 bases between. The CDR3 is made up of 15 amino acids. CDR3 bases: TGTGCCAGCAGCGTGCAGGGGACCTCCTACAATGAGCAGTTCTTC. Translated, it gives CASSVQGTSYNEQFF.

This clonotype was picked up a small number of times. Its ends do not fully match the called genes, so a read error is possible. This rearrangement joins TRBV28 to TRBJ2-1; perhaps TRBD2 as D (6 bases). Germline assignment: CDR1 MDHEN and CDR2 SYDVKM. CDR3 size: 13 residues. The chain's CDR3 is CATSFGGKNEQFF. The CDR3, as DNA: TGTGCCACCAGTTTCGGGGGAAAGAATGAGCAGTTCTTC. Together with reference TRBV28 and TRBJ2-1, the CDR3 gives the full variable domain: DVKVTQSSRYLVKRTGEKVFLECVQDMDHENMFWYRQDPGLGLRLIYFSYDVKMKEKGDIPEGYSVSREKKERFSLILESASTNQTSMYLCATSFGGKNEQFFGPGTRLTVL.

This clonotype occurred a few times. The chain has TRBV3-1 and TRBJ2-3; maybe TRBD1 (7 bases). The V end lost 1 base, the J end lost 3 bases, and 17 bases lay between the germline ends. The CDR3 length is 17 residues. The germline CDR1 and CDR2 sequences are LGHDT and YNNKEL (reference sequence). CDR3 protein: CASSQVSGGGWTDTQYF. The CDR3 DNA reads TGTGCCAGCAGCCAAGTCTCAGGGGGAGGTTGGACAGATACGCAGTATTTT.

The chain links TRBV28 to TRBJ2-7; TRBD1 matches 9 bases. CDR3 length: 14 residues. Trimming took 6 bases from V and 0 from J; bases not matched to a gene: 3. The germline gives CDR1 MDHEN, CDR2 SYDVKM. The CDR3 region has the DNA TGTGCCAGCAGCCGGGACAGGGCCTCCTACGAGCAGTACGTC. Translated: CASSRDRASYEQYV.

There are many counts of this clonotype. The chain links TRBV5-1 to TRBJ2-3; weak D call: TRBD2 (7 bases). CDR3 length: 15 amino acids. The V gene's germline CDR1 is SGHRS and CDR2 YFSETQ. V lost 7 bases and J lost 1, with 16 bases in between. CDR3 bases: TGCGCCAGCTACCCAGGGGACTACGGCACAGATACGCAGTATTTT. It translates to CASYPGDYGTDTQYF.

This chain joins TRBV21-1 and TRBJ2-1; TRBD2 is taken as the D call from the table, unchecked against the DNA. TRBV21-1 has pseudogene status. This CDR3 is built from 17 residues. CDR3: CASSKGGLILAHNEQFF. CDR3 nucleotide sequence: TGTGCCAGCTCAAAAGGCGGGCTGATCCTAGCGCACAATGAGCAGTTCTTC.

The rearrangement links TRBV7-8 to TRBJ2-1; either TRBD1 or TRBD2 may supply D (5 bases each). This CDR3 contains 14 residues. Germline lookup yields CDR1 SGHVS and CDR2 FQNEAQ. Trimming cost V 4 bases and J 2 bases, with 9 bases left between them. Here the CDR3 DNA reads TGTGCCAGCAGCTGGGACGGTACCTACAATGAGCAGTTCTTC. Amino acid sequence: CASSWDGTYNEQFF.

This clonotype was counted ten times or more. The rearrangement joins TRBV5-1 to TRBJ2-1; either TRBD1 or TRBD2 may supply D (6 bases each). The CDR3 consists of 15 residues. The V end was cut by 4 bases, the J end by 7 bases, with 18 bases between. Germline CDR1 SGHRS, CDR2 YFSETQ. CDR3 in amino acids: CASSLGGSKRNEQFF. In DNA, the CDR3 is TGCGCCAGCAGCCTGGGGGGCTCCAAGAGGAATGAGCAGTTCTTC.

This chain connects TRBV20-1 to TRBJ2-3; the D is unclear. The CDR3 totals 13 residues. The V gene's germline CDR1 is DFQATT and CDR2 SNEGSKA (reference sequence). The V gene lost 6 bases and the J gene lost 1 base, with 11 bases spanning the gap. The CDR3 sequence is CSAPDPGTDTQYF. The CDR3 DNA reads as TGCAGTGCCCCAGACCCAGGCACAGATACGCAGTATTTT.

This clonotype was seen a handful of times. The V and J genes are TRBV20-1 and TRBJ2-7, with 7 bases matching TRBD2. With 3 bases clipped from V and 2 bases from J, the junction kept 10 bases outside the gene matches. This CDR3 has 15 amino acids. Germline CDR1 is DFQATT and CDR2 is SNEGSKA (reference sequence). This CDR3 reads CSASAAASGTYEQYV. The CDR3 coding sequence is TGCAGTGCTAGCGCCGCGGCTAGCGGTACCTACGAGCAGTACGTC.

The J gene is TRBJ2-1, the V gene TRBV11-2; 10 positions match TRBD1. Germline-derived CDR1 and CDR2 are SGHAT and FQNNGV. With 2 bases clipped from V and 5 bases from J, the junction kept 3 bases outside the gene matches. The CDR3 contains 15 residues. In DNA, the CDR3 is TGTGCCAGCAGCTTATGGGGGACAGGGGACAATGAGCAGTTCTTC. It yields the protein CASSLWGTGDNEQFF.

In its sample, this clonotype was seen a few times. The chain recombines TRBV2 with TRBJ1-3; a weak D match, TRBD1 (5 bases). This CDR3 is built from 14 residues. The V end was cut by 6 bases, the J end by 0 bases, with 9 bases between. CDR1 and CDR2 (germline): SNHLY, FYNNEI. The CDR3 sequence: CASRPDTSGNTIYF. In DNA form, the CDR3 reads TGTGCCAGCAGACCGGACACCTCTGGAAACACCATATATTTT.

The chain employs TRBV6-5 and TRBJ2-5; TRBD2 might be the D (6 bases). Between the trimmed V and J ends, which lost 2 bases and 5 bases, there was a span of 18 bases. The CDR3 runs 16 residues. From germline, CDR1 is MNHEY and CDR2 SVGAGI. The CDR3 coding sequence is TGTGCCAGCAGTTACGCGGGGCAGGCCCCAGGGGAGACCCAGTACTTC. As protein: CASSYAGQAPGETQYF.